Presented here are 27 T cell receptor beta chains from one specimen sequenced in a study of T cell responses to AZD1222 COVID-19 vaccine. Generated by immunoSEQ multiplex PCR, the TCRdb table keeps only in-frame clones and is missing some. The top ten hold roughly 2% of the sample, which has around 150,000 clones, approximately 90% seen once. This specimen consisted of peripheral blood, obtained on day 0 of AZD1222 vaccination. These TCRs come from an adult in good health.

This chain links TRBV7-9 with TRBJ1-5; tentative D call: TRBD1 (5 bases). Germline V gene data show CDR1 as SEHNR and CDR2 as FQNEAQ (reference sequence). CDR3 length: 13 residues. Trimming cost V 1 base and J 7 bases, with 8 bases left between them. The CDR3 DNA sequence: TGTGCCAGCAGCTTAGGGGGGGAGCAGCCCCAGCATTTT. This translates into CASSLGGEQPQHF.

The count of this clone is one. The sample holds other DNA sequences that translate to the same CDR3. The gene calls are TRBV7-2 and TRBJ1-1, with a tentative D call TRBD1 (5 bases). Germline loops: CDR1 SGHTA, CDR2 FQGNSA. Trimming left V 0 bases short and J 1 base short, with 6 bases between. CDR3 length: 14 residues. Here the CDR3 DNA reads TGTGCCAGCAGCTTAGCCGGGGGGAACACTGAAGCTTTCTTT. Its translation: CASSLAGGNTEAFF.

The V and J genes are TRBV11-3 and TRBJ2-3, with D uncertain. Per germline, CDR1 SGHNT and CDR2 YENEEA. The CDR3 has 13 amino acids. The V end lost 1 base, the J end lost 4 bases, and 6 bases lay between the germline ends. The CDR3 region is CASSLASADTQYF. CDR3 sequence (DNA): TGTGCCAGCAGCTTAGCATCGGCAGATACGCAGTATTTT. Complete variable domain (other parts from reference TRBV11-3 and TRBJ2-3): EAGVVQSPRYKIIEKKQPVAFWCNPISGHNTLYWYLQNLGQGPELLIRYENEEAVDDSQLPKDRFSAERLKGVDSTLKIQPAELGDSAVYLCASSLASADTQYFGPGTRLTVL.

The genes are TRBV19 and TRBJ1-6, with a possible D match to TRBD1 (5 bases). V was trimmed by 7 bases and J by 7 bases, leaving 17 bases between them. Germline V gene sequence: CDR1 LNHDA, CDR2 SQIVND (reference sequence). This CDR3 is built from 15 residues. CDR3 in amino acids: CASTPSAGLNSPLHF. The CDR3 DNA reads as TGTGCCAGTACCCCCTCGGCAGGGTTAAATTCACCCCTCCACTTT.

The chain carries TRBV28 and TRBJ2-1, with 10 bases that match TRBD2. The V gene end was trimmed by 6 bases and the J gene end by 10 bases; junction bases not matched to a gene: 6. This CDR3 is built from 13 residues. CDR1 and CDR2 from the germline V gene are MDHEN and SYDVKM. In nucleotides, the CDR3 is TGTGCCAGCAGAGCTAGCGGGAGAGACGAGCAGTTCTTC. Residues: CASRASGRDEQFF. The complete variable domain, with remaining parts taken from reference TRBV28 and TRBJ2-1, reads DVKVTQSSRYLVKRTGEKVFLECVQDMDHENMFWYRQDPGLGLRLIYFSYDVKMKEKGDIPEGYSVSREKKERFSLILESASTNQTSMYLCASRASGRDEQFFGPGTRLTVL.

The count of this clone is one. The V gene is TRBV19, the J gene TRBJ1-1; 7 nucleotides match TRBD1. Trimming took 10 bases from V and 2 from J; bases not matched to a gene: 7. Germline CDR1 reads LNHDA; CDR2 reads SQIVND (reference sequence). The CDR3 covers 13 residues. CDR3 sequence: CATKGQENTEAFF. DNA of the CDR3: TGTGCCACAAAAGGACAGGAAAACACTGAAGCTTTCTTT.

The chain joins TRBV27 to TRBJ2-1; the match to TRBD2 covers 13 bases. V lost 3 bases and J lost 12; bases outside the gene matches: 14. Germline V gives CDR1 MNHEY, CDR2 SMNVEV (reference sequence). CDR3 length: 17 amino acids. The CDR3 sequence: CASSFSGLAGAFVWQFF. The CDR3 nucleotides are TGTGCCAGCAGTTTTTCCGGACTAGCGGGGGCATTCGTATGGCAGTTCTTC.

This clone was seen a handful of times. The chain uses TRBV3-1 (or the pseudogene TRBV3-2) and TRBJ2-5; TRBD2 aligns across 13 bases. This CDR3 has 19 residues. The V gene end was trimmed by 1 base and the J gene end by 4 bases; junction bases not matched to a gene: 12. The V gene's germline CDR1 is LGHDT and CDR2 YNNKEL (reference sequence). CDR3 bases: TGTGCCAGCAGCCAAGGGGCAGAGTGGACTAGCGGGGGTGGAGAGACCCAGTACTTC. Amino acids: CASSQGAEWTSGGGETQYF.

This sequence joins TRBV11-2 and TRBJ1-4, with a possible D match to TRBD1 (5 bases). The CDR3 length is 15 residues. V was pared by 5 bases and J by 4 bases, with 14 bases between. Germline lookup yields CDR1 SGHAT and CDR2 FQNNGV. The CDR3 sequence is CASSHWDRINEKLFF. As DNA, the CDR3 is TGTGCCAGCAGCCACTGGGACCGTATTAATGAAAAACTGTTTTTT.

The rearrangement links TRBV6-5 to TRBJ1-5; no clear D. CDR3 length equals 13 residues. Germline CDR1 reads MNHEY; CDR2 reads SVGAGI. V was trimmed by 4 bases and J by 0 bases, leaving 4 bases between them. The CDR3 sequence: CASSLDSNQPQHF. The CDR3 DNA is TGTGCCAGCAGTTTGGATAGCAATCAGCCCCAGCATTTT.

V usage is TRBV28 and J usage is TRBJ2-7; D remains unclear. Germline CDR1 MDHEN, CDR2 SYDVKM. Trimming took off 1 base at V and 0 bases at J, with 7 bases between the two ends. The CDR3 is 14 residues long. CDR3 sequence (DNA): TGTGCCAGCAGTTTATATCCTTCCTCCTACGAGCAGTACTTC. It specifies CASSLYPSSYEQYF.

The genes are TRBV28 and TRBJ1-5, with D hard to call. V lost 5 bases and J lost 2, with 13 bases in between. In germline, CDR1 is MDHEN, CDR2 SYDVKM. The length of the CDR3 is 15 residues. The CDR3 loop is CASSTQVMGNQPQHF. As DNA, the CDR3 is TGTGCCAGCAGTACTCAGGTAATGGGCAATCAGCCCCAGCATTTT.

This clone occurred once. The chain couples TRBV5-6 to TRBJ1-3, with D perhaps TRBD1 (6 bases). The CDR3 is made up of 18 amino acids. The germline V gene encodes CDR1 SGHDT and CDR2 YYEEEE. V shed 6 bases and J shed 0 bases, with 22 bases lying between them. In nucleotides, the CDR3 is TGTGCCAGCACGCCGCAGGGGAGGTACCCCCTCTCTGGAAACACCATATATTTT. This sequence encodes CASTPQGRYPLSGNTIYF. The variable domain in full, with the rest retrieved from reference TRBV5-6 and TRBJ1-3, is DAGVTQSPTHLIKTRGQQVTLRCSPKSGHDTVSWYQQALGQGPQFIFQYYEEEERQRGNFPDRFSGHQFPNYSSELNVNALLLGDSALYLCASTPQGRYPLSGNTIYFGEGSWLTVV.

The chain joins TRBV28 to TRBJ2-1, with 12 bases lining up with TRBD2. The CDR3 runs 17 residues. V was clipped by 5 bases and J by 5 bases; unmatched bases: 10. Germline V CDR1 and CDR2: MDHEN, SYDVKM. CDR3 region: CASSDPRLAGADNEQFF. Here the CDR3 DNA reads TGTGCCAGCAGTGATCCCAGACTAGCGGGAGCCGACAATGAGCAGTTCTTC.

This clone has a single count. The chain's CDR3 is CASSPLWGGPGYGYTF. The CDR3 DNA is TGTGCCAGCTCACCTCTATGGGGGGGGCCTGGCTATGGCTACACCTTC. V usage is TRBV18 and J usage is TRBJ1-2; a possible D gene is TRBD1 (6 bases). The length of the CDR3 is 16 residues. V was cut by 3 bases and J by 4 bases, with 18 bases left in between. Germline CDR1 is KGHSH and CDR2 is LQKENI.

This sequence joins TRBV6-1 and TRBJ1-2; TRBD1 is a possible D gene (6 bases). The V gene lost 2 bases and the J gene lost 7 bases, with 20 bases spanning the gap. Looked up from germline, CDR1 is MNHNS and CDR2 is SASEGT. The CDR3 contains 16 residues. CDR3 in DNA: TGTGCCAGCAGTGAAAGACGGACAGCTCCTCGTGGTGGCTACACCTTC. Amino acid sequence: CASSERRTAPRGGYTF.

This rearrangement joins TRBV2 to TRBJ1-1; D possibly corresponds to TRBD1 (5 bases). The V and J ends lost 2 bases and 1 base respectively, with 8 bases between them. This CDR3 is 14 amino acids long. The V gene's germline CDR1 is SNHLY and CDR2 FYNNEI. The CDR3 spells CASSETGQNTEAFF. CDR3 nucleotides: TGTGCCAGCAGTGAAACTGGACAGAACACTGAAGCTTTCTTT.

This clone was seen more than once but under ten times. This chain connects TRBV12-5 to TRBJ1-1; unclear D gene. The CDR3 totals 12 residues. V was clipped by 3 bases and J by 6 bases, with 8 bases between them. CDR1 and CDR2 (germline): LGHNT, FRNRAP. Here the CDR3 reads CASGLGAAEAFF. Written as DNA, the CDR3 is TGTGCTAGTGGTTTAGGTGCGGCTGAAGCTTTCTTT.

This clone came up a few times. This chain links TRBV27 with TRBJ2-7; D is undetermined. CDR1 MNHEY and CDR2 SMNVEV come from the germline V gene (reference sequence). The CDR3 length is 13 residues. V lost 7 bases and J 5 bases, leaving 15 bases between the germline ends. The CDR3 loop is CASNGRNFHEQYF. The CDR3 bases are TGTGCCAGCAATGGTAGGAATTTCCACGAGCAGTACTTC.

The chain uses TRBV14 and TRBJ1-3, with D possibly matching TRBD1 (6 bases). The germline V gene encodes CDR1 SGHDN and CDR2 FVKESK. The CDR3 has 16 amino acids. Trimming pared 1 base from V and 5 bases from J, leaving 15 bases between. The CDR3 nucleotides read TGTGCCAGCAGCCAAGGCGGTATGGGGGGCCGAAACACCATATATTTT. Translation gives CASSQGGMGGRNTIYF.

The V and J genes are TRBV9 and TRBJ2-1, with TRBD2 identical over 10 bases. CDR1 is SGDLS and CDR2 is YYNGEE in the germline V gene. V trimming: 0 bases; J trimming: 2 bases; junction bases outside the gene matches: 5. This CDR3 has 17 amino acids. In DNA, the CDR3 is TGTGCCAGCAGCGTAGCTAGCGGGGGTAGGACCTACAATGAGCAGTTCTTC. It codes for CASSVASGGRTYNEQFF. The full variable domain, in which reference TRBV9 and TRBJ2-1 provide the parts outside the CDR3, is DSGVTQTPKHLITATGQRVTLRCSPRSGDLSVYWYQQSLDQGLQFLIQYYNGEERAKGNILERFSAQQFPDLHSELNLSSLELGDSALYFCASSVASGGRTYNEQFFGPGTRLTVL.

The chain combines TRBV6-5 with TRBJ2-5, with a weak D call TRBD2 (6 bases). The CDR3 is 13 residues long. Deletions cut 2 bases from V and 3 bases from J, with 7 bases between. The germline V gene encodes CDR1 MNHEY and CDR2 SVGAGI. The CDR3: CASSYPGEETQYF. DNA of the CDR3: TGTGCCAGCAGTTACCCGGGGGAAGAGACCCAGTACTTC.

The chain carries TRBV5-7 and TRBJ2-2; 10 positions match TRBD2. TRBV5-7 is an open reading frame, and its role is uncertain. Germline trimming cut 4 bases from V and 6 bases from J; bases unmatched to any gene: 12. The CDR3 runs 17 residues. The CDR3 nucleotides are TGTGCCAGCAGCCCCCCCCTGCAGCTAGCGGGGGCCGGGGAGCTGTTTTTT. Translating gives CASSPPLQLAGAGELFF.

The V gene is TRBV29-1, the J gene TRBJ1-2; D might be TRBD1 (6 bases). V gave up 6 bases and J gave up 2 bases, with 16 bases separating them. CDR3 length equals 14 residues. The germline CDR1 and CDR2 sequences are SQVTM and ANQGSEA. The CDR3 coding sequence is TGCAGCGTGGGACACCGGGCCGGCAACTATGGCTACACCTTC. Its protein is CSVGHRAGNYGYTF.

The DNA of the CDR3 is TGTGCCAGCAGTTATTTCACCGACGCCGGGGAGCTGTTTTTT. Its protein is CASSYFTDAGELFF. The chain recombines TRBV6-2 or TRBV6-3 with TRBJ2-2; D gene uncertain. The germline gives CDR1 MNHEY, CDR2 SVGEGT. Trimming cost V 3 bases and J 6 bases, with 11 bases left between them. The CDR3 contains 14 residues.

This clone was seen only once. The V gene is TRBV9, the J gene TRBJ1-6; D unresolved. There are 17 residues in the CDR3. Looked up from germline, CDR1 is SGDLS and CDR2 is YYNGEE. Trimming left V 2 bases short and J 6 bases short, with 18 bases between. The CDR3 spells CASSVKAASTINSPLHF. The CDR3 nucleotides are TGTGCCAGCAGCGTGAAAGCTGCATCAACCATTAATTCACCCCTCCACTTT.

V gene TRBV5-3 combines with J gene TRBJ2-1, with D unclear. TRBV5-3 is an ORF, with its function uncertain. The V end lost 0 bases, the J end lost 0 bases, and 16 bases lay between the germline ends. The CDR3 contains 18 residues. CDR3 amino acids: CARSLVVLRPSSYNEQFF. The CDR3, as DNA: TGTGCCAGAAGCTTGGTGGTTCTACGTCCATCCTCCTACAATGAGCAGTTCTTC.